This T cell receptor beta chain was obtained from a study of T cells in Graves' hyperthyroidism and ophthalmopathy. Findings of the study overall: Most clonotypes that expanded in the thyroid above 0.001 also showed up in blood.

The source material, RNA transcripts, was used to amplify TCR beta CDR3 regions. Researchers ran a first-round RT-PCR on the TCR CDR3 using the HTBI primer set. TCRdb fed the multiplex PCR reads into MiXCR, producing one record per CDR3 protein. The repertoire has 300,000 to 450,000 distinct CDR3 sequences, about 14% of them found once; the top ten carry less than 20%. This clonotype was found many times. The antigen remains undetermined. The germline gives CDR1 SGHVS, CDR2 FNYEAQ. V gave up 5 bases and J gave up 5 bases, with 26 bases separating them. The CDR3 contains 18 residues. The genes are TRBV7-6 and TRBJ2-3, with D possibly called TRBD1 or TRBD2 (5 bases each). Input material: blood. This TCR came from a young woman with Graves' ophthalmopathy. This chain's CDR3 is CASSHPSVGAGSGDTQYF. In DNA form, the CDR3 reads TGTGCCAGCAGCCACCCCTCCGTTGGGGCGGGTTCAGGAGATACGCAGTATTTT.